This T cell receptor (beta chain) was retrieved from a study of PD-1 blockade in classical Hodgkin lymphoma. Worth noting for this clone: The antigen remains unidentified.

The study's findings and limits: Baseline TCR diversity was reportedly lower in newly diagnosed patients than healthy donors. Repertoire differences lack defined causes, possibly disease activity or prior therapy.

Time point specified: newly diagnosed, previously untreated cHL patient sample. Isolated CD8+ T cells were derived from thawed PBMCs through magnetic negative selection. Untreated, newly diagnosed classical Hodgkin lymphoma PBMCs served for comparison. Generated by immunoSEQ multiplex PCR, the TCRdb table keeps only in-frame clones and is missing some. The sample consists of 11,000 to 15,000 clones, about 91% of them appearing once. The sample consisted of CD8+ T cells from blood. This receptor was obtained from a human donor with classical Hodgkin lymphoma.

CDR3 region: CASSSDREANQPQHF. CDR3 DNA: TGTGCCAGCAGCAGCGACAGGGAGGCCAATCAGCCCCAGCATTTT. The J gene is TRBJ1-5, the V gene TRBV11-2; 7 bases agree with TRBD1. V lost 5 bases, J lost 3 bases, and 7 bases stayed unmatched. Germline CDR1 reads SGHAT; CDR2 reads FQNNGV. The CDR3 has 15 amino acids.